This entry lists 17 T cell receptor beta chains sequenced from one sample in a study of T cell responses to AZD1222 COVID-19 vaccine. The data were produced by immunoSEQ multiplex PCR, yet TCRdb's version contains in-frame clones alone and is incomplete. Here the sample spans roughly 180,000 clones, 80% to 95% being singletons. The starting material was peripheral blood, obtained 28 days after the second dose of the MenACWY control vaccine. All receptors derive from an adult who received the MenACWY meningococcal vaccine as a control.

The CDR3 nucleotides are TGTGCCAGCAGCCTACAGGAGCACTATGGCTACACCTTC. It is translated as CASSLQEHYGYTF. J is TRBJ1-2 and V is TRBV7-2, with D possibly matching TRBD1 (5 bases). The CDR3 loop spans 13 amino acids. Deletions cut 5 bases from V and 3 bases from J, with 10 bases between. Germline V gene sequence: CDR1 SGHTA, CDR2 FQGNSA.

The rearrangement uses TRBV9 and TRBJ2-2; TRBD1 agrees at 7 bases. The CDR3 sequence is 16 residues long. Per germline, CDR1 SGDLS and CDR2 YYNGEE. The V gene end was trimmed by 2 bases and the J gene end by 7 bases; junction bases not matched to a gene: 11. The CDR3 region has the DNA TGTGCCAGCAGCGTTACGACAGGGTGGGAAAACGGGGAGCTGTTTTTT. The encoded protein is CASSVTTGWENGELFF.

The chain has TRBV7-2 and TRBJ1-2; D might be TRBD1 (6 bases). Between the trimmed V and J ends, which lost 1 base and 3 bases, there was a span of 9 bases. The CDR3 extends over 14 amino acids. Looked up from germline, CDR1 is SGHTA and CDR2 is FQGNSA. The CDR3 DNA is TGTGCCAGCAGCTTAGAACAGGGTGACTATGGCTACACCTTC. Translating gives CASSLEQGDYGYTF.

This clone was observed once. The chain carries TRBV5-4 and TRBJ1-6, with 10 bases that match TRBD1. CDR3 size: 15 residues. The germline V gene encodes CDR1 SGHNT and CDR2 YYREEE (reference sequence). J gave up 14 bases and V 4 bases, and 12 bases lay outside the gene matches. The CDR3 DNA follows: TGTGCCAGCAGCCCGGAGGACAGGGGGACGAGAACCCTCCACTTT. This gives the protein CASSPEDRGTRTLHF.

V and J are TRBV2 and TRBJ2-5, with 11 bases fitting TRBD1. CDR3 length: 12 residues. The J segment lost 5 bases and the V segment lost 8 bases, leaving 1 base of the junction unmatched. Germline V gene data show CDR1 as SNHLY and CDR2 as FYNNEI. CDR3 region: CASGQGAETQYF. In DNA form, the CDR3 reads TGTGCCAGCGGACAGGGGGCTGAGACCCAGTACTTC.

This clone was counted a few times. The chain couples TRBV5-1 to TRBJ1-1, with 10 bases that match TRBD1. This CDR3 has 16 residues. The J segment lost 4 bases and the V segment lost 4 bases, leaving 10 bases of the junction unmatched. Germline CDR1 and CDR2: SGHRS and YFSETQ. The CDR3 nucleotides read TGCGCCAGCAGCCAAGGACAGGGGGGTTGGGTCACTGAAGCTTTCTTT. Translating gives CASSQGQGGWVTEAFF. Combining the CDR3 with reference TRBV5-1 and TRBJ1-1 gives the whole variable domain KAGVTQTPRYLIKTRGQQVTLSCSPISGHRSVSWYQQTPGQGLQFLFEYFSETQRNKGNFPGRFSGRQFSNSRSEMNVSTLELGDSALYLCASSQGQGGWVTEAFFGQGTRLTVV.

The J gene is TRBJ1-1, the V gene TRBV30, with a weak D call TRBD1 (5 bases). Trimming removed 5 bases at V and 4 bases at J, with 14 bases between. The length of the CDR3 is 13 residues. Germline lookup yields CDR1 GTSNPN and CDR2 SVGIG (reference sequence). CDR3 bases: TGTGCCTGGGGGACGGGGTTAAGCACTGAAGCTTTCTTT. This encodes CAWGTGLSTEAFF.

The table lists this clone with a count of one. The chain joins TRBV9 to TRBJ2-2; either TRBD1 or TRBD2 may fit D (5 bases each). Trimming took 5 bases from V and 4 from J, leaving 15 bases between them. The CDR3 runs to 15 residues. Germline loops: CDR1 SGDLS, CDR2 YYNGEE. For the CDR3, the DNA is TGTGCCAGCAGGGCCGGGACGGGTATCACCGGGGAGCTGTTTTTT. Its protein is CASRAGTGITGELFF.

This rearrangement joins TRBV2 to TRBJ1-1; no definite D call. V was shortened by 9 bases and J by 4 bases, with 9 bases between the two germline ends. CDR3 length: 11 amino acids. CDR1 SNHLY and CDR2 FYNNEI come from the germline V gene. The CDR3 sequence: CASDRGTEAFF. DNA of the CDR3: TGTGCCAGTGATCGCGGCACTGAAGCTTTCTTT.

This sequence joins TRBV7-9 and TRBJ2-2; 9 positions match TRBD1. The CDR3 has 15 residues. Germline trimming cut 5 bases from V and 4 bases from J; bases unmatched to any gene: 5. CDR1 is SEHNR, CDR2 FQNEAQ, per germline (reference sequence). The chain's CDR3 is CASSLTTGGTGELFF. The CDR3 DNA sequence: TGTGCCAGCAGCCTAACGACAGGGGGCACCGGGGAGCTGTTTTTT.

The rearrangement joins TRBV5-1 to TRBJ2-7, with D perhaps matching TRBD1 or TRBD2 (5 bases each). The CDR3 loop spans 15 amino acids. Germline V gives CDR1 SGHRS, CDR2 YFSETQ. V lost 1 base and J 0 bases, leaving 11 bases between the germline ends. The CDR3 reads CASSLNQGVSYEQYF. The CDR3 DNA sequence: TGCGCCAGCAGCTTGAATCAGGGAGTCTCCTACGAGCAGTACTTC.

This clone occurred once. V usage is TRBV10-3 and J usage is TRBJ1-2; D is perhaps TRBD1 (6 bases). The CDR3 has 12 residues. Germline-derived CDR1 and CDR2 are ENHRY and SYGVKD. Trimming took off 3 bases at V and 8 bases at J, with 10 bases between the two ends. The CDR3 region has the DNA TGTGCCATCAGTGATGACAGGTCGGGCTACACCTTC. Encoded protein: CAISDDRSGYTF.

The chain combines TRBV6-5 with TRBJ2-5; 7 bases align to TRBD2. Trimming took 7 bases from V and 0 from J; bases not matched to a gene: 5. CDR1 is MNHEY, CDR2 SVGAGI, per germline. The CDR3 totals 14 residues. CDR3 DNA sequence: TGTGCCAGCAATCGCGGGGGAAACCAAGAGACCCAGTACTTC. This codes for CASNRGGNQETQYF.

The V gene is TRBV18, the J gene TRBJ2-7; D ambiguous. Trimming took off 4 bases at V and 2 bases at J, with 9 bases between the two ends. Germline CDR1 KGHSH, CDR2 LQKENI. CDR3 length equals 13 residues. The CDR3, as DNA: TGTGCCAGCTCACTCCCCCCAGCCTACGAGCAGTACTTC. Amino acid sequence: CASSLPPAYEQYF.

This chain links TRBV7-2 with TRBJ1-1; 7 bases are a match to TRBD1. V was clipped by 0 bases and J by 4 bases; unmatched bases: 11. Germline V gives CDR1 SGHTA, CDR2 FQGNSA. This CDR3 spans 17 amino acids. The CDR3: CASSLASTGWTSTEAFF. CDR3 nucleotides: TGTGCCAGCAGCTTAGCATCGACAGGGTGGACGAGCACTGAAGCTTTCTTT.

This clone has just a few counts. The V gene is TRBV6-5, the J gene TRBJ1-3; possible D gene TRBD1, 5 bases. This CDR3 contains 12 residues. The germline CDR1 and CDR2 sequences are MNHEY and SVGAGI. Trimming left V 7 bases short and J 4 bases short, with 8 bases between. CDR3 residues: CASIGDGNTIYF. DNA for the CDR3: TGTGCCAGCATTGGGGACGGAAACACCATATATTTT.

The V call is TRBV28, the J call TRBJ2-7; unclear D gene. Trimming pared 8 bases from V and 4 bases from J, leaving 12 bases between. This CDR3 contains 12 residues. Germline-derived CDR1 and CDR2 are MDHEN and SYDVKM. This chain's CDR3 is CASGTWNYEQYF. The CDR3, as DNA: TGTGCCAGCGGTACTTGGAATTACGAGCAGTACTTC. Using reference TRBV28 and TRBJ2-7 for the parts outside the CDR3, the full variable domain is DVKVTQSSRYLVKRTGEKVFLECVQDMDHENMFWYRQDPGLGLRLIYFSYDVKMKEKGDIPEGYSVSREKKERFSLILESASTNQTSMYLCASGTWNYEQYFGPGTRLTVT.